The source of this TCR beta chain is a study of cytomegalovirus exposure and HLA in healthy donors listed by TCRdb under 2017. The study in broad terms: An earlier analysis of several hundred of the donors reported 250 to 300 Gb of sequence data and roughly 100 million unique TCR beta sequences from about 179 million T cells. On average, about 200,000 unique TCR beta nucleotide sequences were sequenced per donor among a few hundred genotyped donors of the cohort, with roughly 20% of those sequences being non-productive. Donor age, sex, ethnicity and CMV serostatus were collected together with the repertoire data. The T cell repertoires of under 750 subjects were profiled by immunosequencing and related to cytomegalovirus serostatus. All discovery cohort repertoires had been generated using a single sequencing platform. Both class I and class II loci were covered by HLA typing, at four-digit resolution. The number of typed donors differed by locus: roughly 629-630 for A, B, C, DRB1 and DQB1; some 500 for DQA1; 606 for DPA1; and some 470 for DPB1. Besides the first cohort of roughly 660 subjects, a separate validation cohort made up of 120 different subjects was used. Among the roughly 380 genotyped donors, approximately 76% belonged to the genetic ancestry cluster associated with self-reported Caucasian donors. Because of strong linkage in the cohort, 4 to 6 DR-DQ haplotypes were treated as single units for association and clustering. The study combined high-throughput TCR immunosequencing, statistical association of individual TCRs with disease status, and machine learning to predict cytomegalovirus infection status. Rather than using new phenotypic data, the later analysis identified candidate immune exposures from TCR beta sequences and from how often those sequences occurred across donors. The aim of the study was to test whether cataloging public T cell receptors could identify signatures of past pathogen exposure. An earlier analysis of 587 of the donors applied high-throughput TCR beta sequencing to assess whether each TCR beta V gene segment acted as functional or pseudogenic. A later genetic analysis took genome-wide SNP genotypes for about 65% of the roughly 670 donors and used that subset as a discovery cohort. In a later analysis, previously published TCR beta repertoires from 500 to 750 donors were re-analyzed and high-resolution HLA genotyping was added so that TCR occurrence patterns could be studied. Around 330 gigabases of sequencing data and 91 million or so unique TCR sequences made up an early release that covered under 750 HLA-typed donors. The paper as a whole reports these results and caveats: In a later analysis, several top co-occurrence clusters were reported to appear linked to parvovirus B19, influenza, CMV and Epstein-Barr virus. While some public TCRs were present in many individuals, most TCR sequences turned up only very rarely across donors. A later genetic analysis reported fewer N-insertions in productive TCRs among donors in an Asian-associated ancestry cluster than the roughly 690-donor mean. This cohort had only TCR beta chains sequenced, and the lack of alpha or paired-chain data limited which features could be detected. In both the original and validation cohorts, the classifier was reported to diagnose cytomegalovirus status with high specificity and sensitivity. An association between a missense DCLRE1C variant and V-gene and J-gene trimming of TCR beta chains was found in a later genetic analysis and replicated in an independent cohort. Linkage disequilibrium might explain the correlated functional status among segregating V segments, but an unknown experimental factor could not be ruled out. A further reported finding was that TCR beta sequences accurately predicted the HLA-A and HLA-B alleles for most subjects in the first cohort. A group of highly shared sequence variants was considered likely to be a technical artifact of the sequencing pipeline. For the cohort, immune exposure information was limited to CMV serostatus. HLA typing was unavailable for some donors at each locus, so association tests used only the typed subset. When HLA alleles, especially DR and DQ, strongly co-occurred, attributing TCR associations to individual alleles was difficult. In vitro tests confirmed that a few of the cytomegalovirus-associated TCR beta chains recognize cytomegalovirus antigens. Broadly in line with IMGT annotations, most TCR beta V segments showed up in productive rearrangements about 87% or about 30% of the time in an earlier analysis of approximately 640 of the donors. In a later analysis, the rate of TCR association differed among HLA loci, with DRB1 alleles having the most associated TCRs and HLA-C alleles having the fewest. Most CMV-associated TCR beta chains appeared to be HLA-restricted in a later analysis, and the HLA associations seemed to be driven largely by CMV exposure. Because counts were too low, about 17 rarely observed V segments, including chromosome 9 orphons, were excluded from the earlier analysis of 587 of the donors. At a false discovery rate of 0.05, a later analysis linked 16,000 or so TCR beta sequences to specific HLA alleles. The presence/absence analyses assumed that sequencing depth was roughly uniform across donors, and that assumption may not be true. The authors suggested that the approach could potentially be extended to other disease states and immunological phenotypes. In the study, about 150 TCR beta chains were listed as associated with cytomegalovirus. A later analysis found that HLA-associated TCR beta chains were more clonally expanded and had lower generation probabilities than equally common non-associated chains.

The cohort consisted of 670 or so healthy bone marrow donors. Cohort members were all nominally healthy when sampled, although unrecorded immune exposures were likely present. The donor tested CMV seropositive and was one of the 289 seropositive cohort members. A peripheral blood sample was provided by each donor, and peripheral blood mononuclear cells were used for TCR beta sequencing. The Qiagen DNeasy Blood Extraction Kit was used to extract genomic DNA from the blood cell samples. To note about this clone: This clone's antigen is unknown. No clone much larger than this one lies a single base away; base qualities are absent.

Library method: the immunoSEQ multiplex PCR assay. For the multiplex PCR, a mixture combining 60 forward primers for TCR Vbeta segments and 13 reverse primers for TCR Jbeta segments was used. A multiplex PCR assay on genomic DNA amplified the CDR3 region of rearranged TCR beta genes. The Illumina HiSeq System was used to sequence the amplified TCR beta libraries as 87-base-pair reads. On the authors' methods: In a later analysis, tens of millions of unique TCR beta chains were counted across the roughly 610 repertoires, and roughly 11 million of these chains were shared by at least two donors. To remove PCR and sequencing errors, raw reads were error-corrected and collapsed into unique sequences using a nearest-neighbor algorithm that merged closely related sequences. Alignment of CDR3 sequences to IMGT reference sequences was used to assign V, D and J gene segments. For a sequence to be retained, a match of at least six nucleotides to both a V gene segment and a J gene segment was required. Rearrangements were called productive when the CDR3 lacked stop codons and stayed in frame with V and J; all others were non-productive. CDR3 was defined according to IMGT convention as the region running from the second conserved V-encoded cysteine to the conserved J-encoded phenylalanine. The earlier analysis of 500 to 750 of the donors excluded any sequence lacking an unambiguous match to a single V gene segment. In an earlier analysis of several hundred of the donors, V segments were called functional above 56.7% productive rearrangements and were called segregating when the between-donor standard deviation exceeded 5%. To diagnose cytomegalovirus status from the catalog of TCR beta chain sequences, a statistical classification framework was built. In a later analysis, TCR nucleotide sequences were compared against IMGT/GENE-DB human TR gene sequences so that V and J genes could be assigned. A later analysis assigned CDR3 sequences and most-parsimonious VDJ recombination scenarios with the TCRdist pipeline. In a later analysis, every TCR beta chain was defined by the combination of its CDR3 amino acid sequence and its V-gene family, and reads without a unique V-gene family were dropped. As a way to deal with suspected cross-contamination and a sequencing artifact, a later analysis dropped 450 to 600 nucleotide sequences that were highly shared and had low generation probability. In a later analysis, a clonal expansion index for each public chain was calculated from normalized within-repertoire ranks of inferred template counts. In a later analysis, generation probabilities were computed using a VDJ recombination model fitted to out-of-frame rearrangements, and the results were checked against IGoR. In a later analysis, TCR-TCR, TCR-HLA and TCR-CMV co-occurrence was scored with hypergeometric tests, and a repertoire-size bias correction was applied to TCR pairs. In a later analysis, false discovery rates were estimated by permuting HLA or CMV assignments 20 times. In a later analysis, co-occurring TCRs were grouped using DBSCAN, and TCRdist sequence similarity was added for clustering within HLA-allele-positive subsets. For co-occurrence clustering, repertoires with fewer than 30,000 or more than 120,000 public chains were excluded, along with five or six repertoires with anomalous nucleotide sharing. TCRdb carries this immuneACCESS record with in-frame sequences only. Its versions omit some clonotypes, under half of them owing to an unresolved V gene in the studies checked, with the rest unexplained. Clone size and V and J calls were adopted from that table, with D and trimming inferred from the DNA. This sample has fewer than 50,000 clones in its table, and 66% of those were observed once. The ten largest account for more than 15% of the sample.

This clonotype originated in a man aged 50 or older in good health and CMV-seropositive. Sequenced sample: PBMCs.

Here is the DNA: TGTGCCAGCCGGGACAGTCTCAATCAGCCCCAGCATTTT. This translates into CASRDSLNQPQHF. In this chain, TRBV6-5 is recombined with TRBJ1-5; the central 7 bases match TRBD1. V lost 8 bases and J lost 3 bases, and the count of bases not matched to a germline gene is 4. Looking up the germline V gene yields CDR1 MNHEY and CDR2 SVGAGI. Counted from cysteine to phenylalanine, this CDR3 has 13 amino acids. Of all the DNA, just the CDR3 is kept, 39 bases in frame from base 1.